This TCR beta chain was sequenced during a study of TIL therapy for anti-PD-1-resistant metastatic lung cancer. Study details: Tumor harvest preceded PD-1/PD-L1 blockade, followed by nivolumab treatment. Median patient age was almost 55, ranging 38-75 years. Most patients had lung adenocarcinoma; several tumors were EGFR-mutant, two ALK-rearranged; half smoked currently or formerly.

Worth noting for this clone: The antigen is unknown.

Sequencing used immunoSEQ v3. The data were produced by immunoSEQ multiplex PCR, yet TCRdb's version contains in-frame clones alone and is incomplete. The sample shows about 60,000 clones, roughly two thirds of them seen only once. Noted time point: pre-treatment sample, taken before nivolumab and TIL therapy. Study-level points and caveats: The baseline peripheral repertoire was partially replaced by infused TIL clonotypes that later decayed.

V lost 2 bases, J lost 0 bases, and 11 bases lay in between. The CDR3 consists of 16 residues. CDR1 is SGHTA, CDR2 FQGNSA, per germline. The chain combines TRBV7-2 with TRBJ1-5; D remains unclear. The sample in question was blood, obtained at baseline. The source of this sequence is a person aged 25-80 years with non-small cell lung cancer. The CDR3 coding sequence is TGTGCCAGCAGCTTATACAGCAAATATAGCAATCAGCCCCAGCATTTT. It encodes CASSLYSKYSNQPQHF. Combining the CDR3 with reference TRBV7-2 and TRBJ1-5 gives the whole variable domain GAGVSQSPSNKVTEKGKDVELRCDPISGHTALYWYRQSLGQGLEFLIYFQGNSAPDKSGLPSDRFSAERTGGSVSTLTIQRTQQEDSAVYLCASSLYSKYSNQPQHFGDGTRLSIL.